This T cell receptor (beta chain) came from a study of blood T cell repertoires in COVID-19. Study-wide background: Sample material is recorded as cDNA or gDNA derived from T cells, B-cell-depleted T cells, or PBMCs.

The CDR3 consists of 12 residues. The germline CDR1 and CDR2 sequences are MNHNY and SVGAGI (reference sequence). V was clipped by 2 bases and J by 8 bases, with 9 bases between them. TCRdb keeps only in-frame clones here, not all; method: immunoSEQ multiplex PCR. Here the sample spans about 230,000 clones, 87% being singletons. Each recovered donor of Cohort 3 presented with two negative PCRs, clearance, or symptom resolution. Sequenced material: PBMCs or T cells enriched from blood (not recorded which). This receptor was taken from a young man who had recovered from COVID-19. V is TRBV6-6 and J is TRBJ1-1; D remains unclear. The DNA for the CDR3 is TGTGCCAGCAGTTACGCGGGGAGCGAAGCTTTCTTT. It specifies CASSYAGSEAFF.